This T cell receptor (beta chain) was sequenced during a study of brain T cells in children with intractable seizures. Regarding the study as a whole: Viral specificity was inferred only from CDR3 similarity; HCMV serostatus was unknown. Clones missing pre-surgery may reflect undersampling of that blood sample.

Concerning this clone: Its target is not known.

Produced via immunoSEQ multiplex PCR; TCRdb's table is partial and in-frame only. The data contain about 340,000 clones, roughly 93% of them singletons. Regarding time point: blood from clinic visit 5 months post-surgery; TSC patient then seizure free. Pre-surgery treatment included at least one anti-epileptic drug. Trimming pared 2 bases from V and 4 bases from J, leaving 14 bases between. Looked up from germline, CDR1 is MNHEY and CDR2 is SMNVEV (reference sequence). There are 15 residues in the CDR3. The sample was peripheral blood, taken around 5 months after surgery. This TCR derives from a boy younger than two with tuberous sclerosis and intractable seizures. The rearrangement uses TRBV27 and TRBJ1-1; D gene ambiguous. CDR3: CASSLKKGGGTEAFF. Here the CDR3 DNA reads TGTGCCAGCAGTTTAAAGAAAGGTGGTGGCACTGAAGCTTTCTTT.